The present entry profiles one T cell receptor beta chain with its context. Its specificity is unknown. Generated by immunoSEQ multiplex PCR, the TCRdb table keeps only in-frame clones and is missing some. The repertoire holds over 3,000 clones, with approximately 71% as singletons. The sample is drawn from a study of tissue T cells after allogeneic stem cell transplantation. Steroid-refractory graft-versus-host disease after allogeneic hematopoietic cell transplant qualified adults for prospective research-autopsy enrollment. Study findings and constraints: Sampling depth was limited, and the cohort was small and clinically varied.

The sample in question was small intestine tissue, obtained at autopsy. The TCR was taken from a male patient older than 55 with steroid-refractory graft-versus-host disease after an allogeneic stem cell transplant. Some T cells may have originated in the graft donor.

In nucleotides, the CDR3 is TGTGCCAGCAGTTTATCCGGGGGACAGGGAATCGAGGGCTACACCTTC. Encoded protein: CASSLSGGQGIEGYTF. The chain joins TRBV28 to TRBJ1-2; 9 bases line up with TRBD1. CDR1 and CDR2 from the germline V gene are MDHEN and SYDVKM. Trimming cost V 1 base and J 8 bases; bases outside gene matches: 11. There are 16 residues in the CDR3.